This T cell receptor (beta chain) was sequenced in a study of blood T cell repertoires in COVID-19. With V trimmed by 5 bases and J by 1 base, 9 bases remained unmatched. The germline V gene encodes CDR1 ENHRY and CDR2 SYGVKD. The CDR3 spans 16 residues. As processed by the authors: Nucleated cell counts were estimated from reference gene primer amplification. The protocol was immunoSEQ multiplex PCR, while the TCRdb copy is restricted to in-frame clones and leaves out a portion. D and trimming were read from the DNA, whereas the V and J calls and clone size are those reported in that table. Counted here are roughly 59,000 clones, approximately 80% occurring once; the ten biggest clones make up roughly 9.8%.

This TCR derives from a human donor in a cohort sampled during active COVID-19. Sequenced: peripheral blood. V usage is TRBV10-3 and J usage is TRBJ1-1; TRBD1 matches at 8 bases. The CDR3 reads CAISSSPGTGNTEAFF. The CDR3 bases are TGTGCCATCAGTTCCTCCCCCGGGACAGGGAACACTGAAGCTTTCTTT.